These 14 T cell receptor beta chains originate from one sample sequenced in a study of blood T cell repertoires in COVID-19. Here immunoSEQ multiplex PCR was the method, and the copy in TCRdb shows in-frame clones only, minus some. In the table there are tens of thousands of clones, 83% of which are singletons. Sequencing input: peripheral blood. The receptors were gathered from a man over 45 with COVID-19, enrolled during active disease.

The chain combines TRBV3-1 (or the pseudogene TRBV3-2) with TRBJ2-1, with TRBD1 matching over 9 bases. Trimming at V came to 0 bases and at J to 6 bases, leaving 15 bases not matched to a gene. This CDR3 contains 19 residues. From germline, CDR1 is LGHDT and CDR2 YNNKEL (reference sequence). As DNA, the CDR3 is TGTGCCAGCAGCCAAGATCCCCCATCAGCGGGACAGGGAGGCAATGAGCAGTTCTTC. It yields the protein CASSQDPPSAGQGGNEQFF.

The V call is TRBV25-1, the J call TRBJ2-5; D ambiguous. The ends were cut back, 6 bases at V and 5 bases at J, with 7 bases in the middle. Germline V gives CDR1 MGHDK, CDR2 SYGVNS. The CDR3 has 11 residues. CDR3 protein: CASSPAETQYF. In nucleotides, the CDR3 is TGTGCCAGCAGCCCTGCGGAGACCCAGTACTTC.

The genes are TRBV3-1 (or the pseudogene TRBV3-2) and TRBJ2-7, with 12 bases lining up with TRBD2. Trimming removed 3 bases from V and 2 bases from J; junction bases left unmatched: 17. Germline V gene data show CDR1 as LGHDT and CDR2 as YNNKEL (reference sequence). The CDR3 extends over 20 amino acids. CDR3 coding DNA: TGTGCCAGCAGCCACAACCCAAACCGGGTCGGACTAGCGGGACCCTACGAGCAGTACTTC. Protein sequence: CASSHNPNRVGLAGPYEQYF.

This chain links TRBV29-1 with TRBJ1-1; 9 nucleotides line up with TRBD1. V shed 4 bases, J shed 7 bases, and the junction held 10 bases outside the gene matches. This CDR3 region has 14 residues. Looked up from germline, CDR1 is SQVTM and CDR2 is ANQGSEA. CDR3 sequence (DNA): TGCAGCGTTGGGGGGACAGGGTCTGAGGGTGAAGCTTTCTTT. Translated, it gives CSVGGTGSEGEAFF.

The V gene is TRBV7-9, the J gene TRBJ2-6, with TRBD1 identical over 12 bases. The CDR3 length is 17 residues. CDR1 SEHNR and CDR2 FQNEAQ come from the germline V gene (reference sequence). The J segment lost 3 bases and the V segment lost 4 bases, leaving 4 bases of the junction unmatched. The CDR3 sequence: CASSSGQGAYGANVLTF. The CDR3 DNA follows: TGTGCCAGCAGCTCGGGACAGGGGGCTTATGGGGCCAACGTCCTGACTTTC.

The chain uses TRBV27 and TRBJ2-1; D is undetermined. V gave up 6 bases and J gave up 3 bases, with 12 bases separating them. Germline V gene sequence: CDR1 MNHEY, CDR2 SMNVEV (reference sequence). The CDR3 has 14 residues. CDR3 in amino acids: CASSSQADYNEQFF. The CDR3 nucleotides are TGTGCCAGCAGCTCCCAGGCAGACTACAATGAGCAGTTCTTC.

The rearrangement links TRBV5-1 to TRBJ2-4; the D gene is possibly TRBD1 (6 bases). Between the trimmed V and J ends, which lost 9 bases and 7 bases, there was a span of 11 bases. Germline V lookup: CDR1 SGHRS, CDR2 YFSETQ. CDR3 length: 11 amino acids. The CDR3 DNA reads as TGCGCCACAAACAGGGTGAACATTCAGTACTTC. Translated, it gives CATNRVNIQYF.

The chain links TRBV7-9 to TRBJ2-6, with TRBD1 identical over 9 bases. The trim removed 5 bases at V and 3 bases at J, leaving 11 bases unmatched. This CDR3 comprises 18 residues. Germline CDR1 reads SEHNR; CDR2 reads FQNEAQ (reference sequence). The CDR3 sequence is CASSEGPGTGFGANVLTF. CDR3 in DNA: TGTGCCAGCAGCGAAGGTCCCGGGACAGGGTTTGGGGCCAACGTCCTGACTTTC.

This clone was detected only once. The rearrangement uses TRBV24-1 and TRBJ2-2; TRBD2 matches at 13 bases. The CDR3 sequence is 19 residues long. Germline values: CDR1 KGHDR, CDR2 SFDVKD. V lost 3 bases, J lost 5 bases, and 11 bases stayed unmatched. Here the CDR3 DNA reads TGTGCCACCAGTGATCTCCGGACTAGCGGGAGAGGAGGGACCGGGGAGCTGTTTTTT. Its protein is CATSDLRTSGRGGTGELFF.

The chain recombines TRBV5-6 with TRBJ1-1; weak D call: TRBD1 (6 bases). CDR1 is SGHDT, CDR2 YYEEEE, per germline. The CDR3 sequence is 15 residues long. V lost 0 bases and J 8 bases, leaving 17 bases between the germline ends. The CDR3 DNA follows: TGTGCCAGCAGCTTGGATCGGACCGCAAGGGGGGAAGCTTTCTTT. Residues: CASSLDRTARGEAFF.

The chain carries TRBV10-3 and TRBJ2-7; TRBD2 matches 10 bases. CDR1 is ENHRY and CDR2 is SYGVKD in the germline V gene. This CDR3 spans 15 amino acids. The V segment lost 8 bases and the J segment 4 bases; nucleotides outside the gene matches: 11. This chain's CDR3 is CAIASTSGLAYEQYF. The DNA of the CDR3 is TGTGCCATCGCCTCGACTAGCGGGCTAGCTTACGAGCAGTACTTC.

This clone was seen more than once but under ten times. This chain links TRBV30 with TRBJ2-1, with TRBD2 identical over 9 bases. V was clipped by 2 bases and J by 7 bases; unmatched bases: 18. CDR1 is GTSNPN, CDR2 SVGIG, per germline (reference sequence). This CDR3 has 18 amino acids. The DNA for the CDR3 is TGTGCCTGGAGTACTTTGGCGGGAGGGCTCCTGGCGAGGAATGAGCAGTTCTTC. This codes for CAWSTLAGGLLARNEQFF.

The chain is built from TRBV28 and TRBJ2-4; 13 bases are shared with TRBD2. Germline CDR1 and CDR2: MDHEN and SYDVKM. Unmatched junction bases numbered 10, after V lost 5 bases and J lost 0 bases. This CDR3 is built from 19 residues. This CDR3 is CASSPGLAGVSLAKNIQYF. The CDR3 DNA follows: TGTGCCAGCAGTCCAGGACTAGCGGGAGTGTCATTAGCCAAAAACATTCAGTACTTC.

The chain couples TRBV7-2 to TRBJ2-1; 7 bases match TRBD2. This CDR3 has 15 amino acids. The V gene end was trimmed by 3 bases and the J gene end by 0 bases; junction bases not matched to a gene: 2. The germline V gene has CDR1 SGHTA and CDR2 FQGNSA. The CDR3 DNA follows: TGTGCCAGCAGCTTTGGGACTACCTCCTACAATGAGCAGTTCTTC. The encoded protein is CASSFGTTSYNEQFF. Using reference TRBV7-2 and TRBJ2-1 for the parts outside the CDR3, the full variable domain is GAGVSQSPSNKVTEKGKDVELRCDPISGHTALYWYRQSLGQGLEFLIYFQGNSAPDKSGLPSDRFSAERTGGSVSTLTIQRTQQEDSAVYLCASSFGTTSYNEQFFGPGTRLTVL.